Listed below are T cell receptor beta chains from one sample, sequenced in a study of CD8 T cells in Susac syndrome. MiXCR was run by TCRdb on the immunoSEQ multiplex PCR reads, yielding one entry per CDR3 protein. Here the sample spans about 90,000 distinct CDR3 sequences, about 93% being singletons. Sample: CD8+ T cells from PBMCs. These receptors were taken from a human donor in good health. Each CDR3 is given with its conserved first and last residue.

V	J	CDR3
TRBV5-6	TRBJ1-1	CASSWGTGGLGTEAFF
TRBV7-8	TRBJ2-2	CASNEGGGELFF
TRBV27	TRBJ1-2	CAIRTGSGYTF
TRBV5-6	TRBJ2-1	CASSLGLAGGYSYNEQFF
TRBV6-5	TRBJ1-6	CASSYGAGNSPLHF
TRBV15	TRBJ1-1	CATSTQGPEAFF
TRBV12-3/TRBV12-4	TRBJ2-2	CASSLTDRSGELFF
TRBV30	TRBJ2-3	CAWSEWPDTQYF
TRBV15	TRBJ2-1	CATSRDRSHNEQFF
TRBV6-5	TRBJ2-3	CASSYQGYYSTDTQYF
TRBV6-5	TRBJ1-1	CASSYSMEGDPNTEAFF
TRBV7-9	TRBJ1-1	CASSLSPGEEAFF
TRBV6-6	TRBJ1-2	CASSGDRLNYGYTF
TRBV4-2	TRBJ2-3	CASSPTPGDTQYF
TRBV2	TRBJ2-4	CASSEFGGGIAKNIQYF
TRBV29-1	TRBJ2-7	CSVELGSYEQYF
TRBV21-1	TRBJ2-3	CASSTGVTDTQYF
TRBV5-1	TRBJ1-3	CASSLGTGSGNTIYF
TRBV6-1	TRBJ1-4	CASSRPGLMNEKLFF
TRBV27	TRBJ1-5	CATRDGLSNQPQHF
TRBV19	TRBJ1-5	CASSMGDFYQAQHF
TRBV20-1	TRBJ1-5	CSAQIPSRGNQPQHF
TRBV3-1	TRBJ2-7	CASSQEARSYEQYF
TRBV10-2	TRBJ2-3	CASSDSGLAGGPPQYF
TRBV7-9	TRBJ1-2	CASRTDRAYGYTF
TRBV11-2	TRBJ2-1	CASSFRGGEEWNEQFF
TRBV4-1	TRBJ2-1	CASRGQSSYNEQFF
TRBV7-9	TRBJ2-3	CASSSTTSGGPGDTQYF
TRBV5-1	TRBJ2-1	CASSLVSGEYNEQFF
TRBV3-1	TRBJ1-1	CASSQLREAFF
TRBV7-6	TRBJ2-1	CASSLGTPRSYNEQFF
TRBV20-1	TRBJ2-2	CSADGSTGELFF
TRBV5-1	TRBJ2-7	CASSPGQGGLHFYEQYF
TRBV29-1	TRBJ2-2	CSVGQGELFF
TRBV30	TRBJ2-7	CAWSVTHYEQYF
TRBV6-1	TRBJ1-1	CASSARTREAFF
TRBV29-1	TRBJ2-5	CSVDDREETQYF
TRBV13	TRBJ1-1	CASTSRGSTEAFF
TRBV10-3	TRBJ1-2	CATGAETYGYTF
TRBV29-1	TRBJ2-5	CSVETGLGEEAQYF
TRBV6-2/TRBV6-3	TRBJ2-1	CASTRSHNEQFF